The source of this T cell receptor (beta chain) is a study of T-cell memory formation after mild COVID-19. In the study overall: Largely, TCR clusters stayed within a single donor.

General study results and limits: Second-wave clones reaching peak frequency on day 37 lacked confirmed SARS-CoV-2 specificity. Several responding clones turned up in pre-infection memory, indicating that cross-reactive memory may have taken part.

About this clonotype itself: Its specificity is not known.

Trimming left V 4 bases short and J 4 bases short, with 8 bases between. This CDR3 has 12 amino acids. The germline V gene encodes CDR1 SQVTM and CDR2 ANQGSEA. TCRdb independently ran MiXCR on the 5' RACE reads; one entry per CDR3 protein. The table records about 200,000 distinct CDR3 sequences, around 9.5% of them present only once. Sequences were obtained from PBMCs or a T cell subset sorted from them (not recorded which). The chain couples TRBV29-1 to TRBJ1-5; D gene ambiguous. This sequence was found in a man between 18 and 29 years old who had mild COVID-19 (a few samples of this study predate the infection). Cell type and time point are not known. The CDR3, as DNA: TGCAGCGTTGGGACTCTTAATCAGCCCCAGCATTTT. Protein product: CSVGTLNQPQHF.